This record covers a single T cell receptor (beta chain). Its antigen is not yet known. Base qualities are not at hand, and no much larger clone is one base apart. The entire amount of isolated RNA was reverse transcribed using the High Capacity cDNA Reverse Transcription Kit, so the sequenced TCRB transcripts were expressed ones. Naive, central memory and regulatory T cell samples underwent deep immunoSEQ sequencing, averaging roughly 3.5 million total reads per sample. After sorted cells were lysed in RLT buffer, RNA was extracted with DNase-treated RNeasy Micro or Mini kits, with the choice depending on cell number. To prevent cross-contamination, every cell subset was processed on its own, while patient and healthy donor samples were processed together. The immunoSEQ multiplex PCR was used to amplify TCRB sequences from cDNA, yielding 87-bp fragments that span the CDR3 region. Sequencing of the amplicons was done on the Illumina HiSeq platform. The study's own analysis went as follows. Synthetic template baselines were used to correct PCR bias computationally, reads within Hamming distance 2 were collapsed together, and singletons that could not be merged were discarded. By aligning reads against IMGT, V, D and J genes, CDR3 length, and insertions or deletions at six rearrangement sites were assigned. Within each subset, clonotype counts were normalized to sorted cell number, and only after that were true diversity and Gini coefficients computed with the tcR R package. Repertoire sharing was quantified using the overlap coefficient calculated on TCRB nucleotide sequences. Out-of-frame TCRB sequences from naive cells were analyzed as a proxy for the pre-selection repertoire. TCRdb retrieved this table from immuneACCESS and kept in-frame rearrangements only. Not all clones are present; in checked studies, unresolved V genes account for under half, and no reason is known for the remainder. Clonal size and the V and J genes are those of that table, whereas D and trimming came from the DNA. Within this sample are 900,000 or so clones, with roughly 15% of them counted one time only. 0.023% of the sample is taken by the ten largest.

The data originate from a study of beta chain features in type 1 diabetes (dated 2018 in TCRdb). With respect to the entire study: Patients and healthy donors did not differ in mean age, gender distribution, total cell number or subset yield. Whereas all 30 or so donors provided naive and central memory subsets, regulatory and stem cell-like memory subsets were isolated from just 8 patients and roughly 8 healthy donors. In the study, recently diagnosed type 1 diabetes patients and matched healthy donors were compared on the TCRB repertoires of their sorted circulating CD4+ T cell subsets. A total of around 110,000,000 sorted cells were examined across all samples, and RNA yield correlated strongly with the number of cells per subset. The study at large found these results: Patients with type 1 diabetes made fewer insertions and deleted more nucleotides at VDJ recombination sites, implying thymic rearrangement abnormalities. Naive, central memory and regulatory TCRB repertoires appeared to be more alike among patients than among healthy donors. PCR might favor shorter templates, but patient and control samples were amplified and corrected together, so any skew would affect both groups equally. Type 1 diabetes patients showed a moderate but significant shortening of TCRB CDR3 length in all four CD4+ subsets. Because the HLA sub-analyses included only small numbers of individuals, any influence of HLA type on TCRB rearrangement was left unresolved. Because cDNA was sequenced instead of genomic DNA, highly expressing activated cells could be over-represented, though the groups showed no difference in activation or CD3 levels.

The germline V gene supplies CDR1 SGHRS and CDR2 YFSETQ. The CDR3 measures 18 amino acids from cysteine to phenylalanine. The DNA shown is the 54-base CDR3, in frame from base 1. Trimming accounts for 4 bases at V and 3 bases at J, while the number of junction bases matched to no gene is 17. From each donor, a single peripheral blood sample of around 0.12 L on average was drawn into heparinised tubes. A BD FACSAria II was used to sort naive, central memory, regulatory and stem cell-like memory CD4+ T cells with a panel that included CD45RO, CCR7, CD25, CD127, CD95 and CD27. All sorted populations exceeded 98% purity. Right away, PBMCs were isolated by Lymphoprep density gradient centrifugation and were stained directly, with no culture step. To minimize batch effects, samples were stained and sorted in pairs, one healthy donor with one patient per experiment.

Sequenced: naive CD4+ T cells from blood. Explained via the paper, the cell subset or site label denotes: true naive CD4+ T cells. The chain uses TRBV5-1 and TRBJ2-3, with TRBD2 identical over 7 junction bases. This sequence originates from a woman between 18 and 29 years old in good health. The encoded CDR3 is CASSLIRLAPKGTDTQYF. The base sequence is TGCGCCAGCAGCCTAATTCGACTAGCCCCGAAAGGAACAGATACGCAGTATTTT.